The next 22 T cell receptor beta chains were all read from a single sample in a study of T-cell reconstitution after alpha-beta-depleted transplantation in children. TCRbeta library preparation incorporated unique molecular identifiers. TCRdb called the PCR reads again in MiXCR, with one record for every CDR3 protein. The sample has 780,000 or so distinct CDR3 sequences, about 16% seen once. The sequencing used PBMCs, mostly from graft donor cells, collected 360 days after TCRalphabeta/CD19-depleted stem cell transplant. The receptors were gathered from a male patient aged 10-17 years who had a stem cell transplant for acute lymphoblastic leukemia, so the T cells may come from the graft donor.

This clonotype was recorded many times. The V call is TRBV3-1, the J call TRBJ2-6; 10 bases map to TRBD1. CDR3 size: 19 residues. Germline CDR1 reads LGHDT; CDR2 reads YNNKEL (reference sequence). The V segment lost 3 bases and the J segment 0 bases; nucleotides outside the gene matches: 8. In DNA form, the CDR3 reads TGTGCCAGCAGCCATGGGGACAGGGGTCCCTCCTCTGGGGCCAACGTCCTGACTTTC. It translates to CASSHGDRGPSSGANVLTF. Variable domain in full (rest from reference TRBV3-1 and TRBJ2-6): DTAVSQTPKYLVTQMGNDKSIKCEQNLGHDTMYWYKQDSKKFLKIMFSYNNKELIINETVPNRFSPKSPDKAHLNLHINSLELGDSAVYFCASSHGDRGPSSGANVLTFGAGSRLTVL.

This sequence joins TRBV10-3 and TRBJ2-7; TRBD2 matches 8 bases. Germline V lookup: CDR1 ENHRY, CDR2 SYGVKD. There are 14 residues in the CDR3. The V gene end was trimmed by 6 bases and the J gene end by 6 bases; junction bases not matched to a gene: 10. The CDR3 here is CAIRQGLDGGEQYF. The CDR3 DNA is TGTGCCATCAGGCAGGGACTAGATGGCGGCGAGCAGTACTTC.

This clonotype appeared a few times. The rearrangement links TRBV5-1 to TRBJ2-5; no clear D. Germline lookup yields CDR1 SGHRS and CDR2 YFSETQ. V shed 1 base and J shed 1 base, with 8 bases lying between them. The CDR3 consists of 14 residues. This CDR3 is CASSLFSPQETQYF. As DNA, the CDR3 is TGCGCCAGCAGCTTGTTTTCGCCCCAAGAGACCCAGTACTTC.

This clonotype was counted only a few times. The rearrangement links TRBV12-3 or TRBV12-4 to TRBJ2-5; maybe TRBD1 (5 bases). This CDR3 has 15 amino acids. V was shortened by 7 bases and J by 5 bases, with 20 bases between the two germline ends. CDR3 nucleotide sequence: TGTGCCAGCACCCTTAGCAGGGTAGGCGAGGAGACCCAGTACTTC. It codes for CASTLSRVGEETQYF.

This chain connects TRBV12-3 or TRBV12-4 to TRBJ2-7, with D tentatively TRBD2 (6 bases). V gave up 6 bases and J gave up 3 bases, with 15 bases separating them. There are 14 residues in the CDR3. DNA for the CDR3: TGTGCCAGCAGACAGCGGACGGGGGACTACGAGCAGTACTTC. This sequence encodes CASRQRTGDYEQYF.

This clonotype was found a few times. The junction and the germline gene differ at one end; a read error may be behind it. The genes are TRBV5-1 and TRBJ2-3, with D unresolved. The germline V gene has CDR1 SGHRS and CDR2 YFSETQ. The CDR3 loop spans 14 amino acids. The CDR3 reads CASSSVSPPDTQYF. The CDR3 DNA follows: TGCGCCAGTAGCTCGGTTTCGCCCCCAGATACGCAGTATTTT.

The V call is TRBV9, the J call TRBJ2-1; D may be TRBD1 (5 bases). Germline lookup yields CDR1 SGDLS and CDR2 YYNGEE. With 0 bases removed from V and 9 bases from J, the gap between germline ends came to 16 bases. The CDR3 totals 15 residues. DNA of the CDR3: TGTGCCAGCAGCGTAGAGGTAGCCAGGGTCCGTGAGCAGTTCTTC. It is translated as CASSVEVARVREQFF.

A few counts support this clonotype. V usage is TRBV5-1 and J usage is TRBJ2-5; TRBD1 aligns across 7 bases. Germline lookup yields CDR1 SGHRS and CDR2 YFSETQ. Trimming cost V 2 bases and J 5 bases; bases outside gene matches: 6. This CDR3 spans 14 amino acids. The CDR3 DNA reads as TGCGCCAGCAGCTTCGACAGGGTAGAGGAGACCCAGTACTTC. It encodes CASSFDRVEETQYF.

This clonotype appeared a few times. The rearrangement joins TRBV5-5 to TRBJ1-5; D is possibly TRBD1 (6 bases). The CDR3 is 15 residues long. V lost 1 base to trimming and J lost 6 bases, with 14 bases between them. Germline CDR1 SGHKS, CDR2 YYEKEE (reference sequence). This chain's CDR3 is CASSLIATGIQPQHF. The CDR3 bases are TGTGCCAGCAGCTTGATCGCCACAGGGATTCAGCCCCAGCATTTT.

V is TRBV29-1 and J is TRBJ2-3; D might be TRBD2 (5 bases). CDR1 and CDR2 from the germline V gene are SQVTM and ANQGSEA. Trimming left V 7 bases short and J 5 bases short, with 10 bases between. CDR3 length: 11 amino acids. For the CDR3, the DNA is TGCAGCGCCGGAGGCCTAGATACGCAGTATTTT. This codes for CSAGGLDTQYF.

The chain is built from TRBV11-2 and TRBJ2-1; 10 nucleotides align to TRBD2. The CDR3 contains 15 residues. J gave up 8 bases and V 5 bases, and 9 bases lay outside the gene matches. Germline CDR1 and CDR2: SGHAT and FQNNGV. The CDR3 nucleotides read TGTGCCAGCAGCAACCTCCTAGCGGGAGTGGATGAGCAGTTCTTC. Its translation is CASSNLLAGVDEQFF.

The chain employs TRBV13 and TRBJ2-1, with 9 nucleotides matching TRBD1. The V and J ends lost 4 bases and 7 bases, in that order; junction bases with no gene match: 11. The V gene's germline CDR1 is PRHDT and CDR2 FYEKMQ (reference sequence). This CDR3 contains 16 residues. CDR3 in amino acids: CASSSPPQGAANEQFF. For the CDR3, the DNA is TGTGCCAGCAGCTCCCCCCCACAGGGGGCCGCGAATGAGCAGTTCTTC.

This clonotype was counted many times. The chain combines TRBV25-1 with TRBJ2-2; 7 bases fit TRBD2. Germline V gene lookup returns CDR1 MGHDK and CDR2 SYGVNS. The CDR3 contains 17 residues. J lost 0 bases, V lost 3 bases, and 7 bases had no gene match. CDR3 residues: CASSESQLATNTGELFF. The CDR3 DNA follows: TGTGCCAGCAGTGAGAGCCAACTAGCGACGAACACCGGGGAGCTGTTTTTT.

This clonotype was seen ten or more times. V and J are TRBV4-1 and TRBJ2-7; 8 nucleotides match TRBD1. The CDR3 has 15 amino acids. V shed 4 bases and J 4 bases; nucleotides not matched to a gene: 9. Germline CDR1 and CDR2: MGHRA and YSYEKL. In DNA, the CDR3 is TGCGCCAGCAGCCCAGGACAGGGTCCCAATTACGAGCAGTACTTC. This encodes CASSPGQGPNYEQYF.

This clonotype was seen only a few times. At one end the junction does not follow the germline gene, possibly because of a read error. The chain combines TRBV12-3 or TRBV12-4 with TRBJ2-7; a weak D match, TRBD1 (8 bases). CDR3 length equals 16 residues. The CDR3 DNA sequence: TGTTCCAGCAGTTTATACGACAGGGGAGGGACCTACGAGCAGTACTTC. It codes for CSSSLYDRGGTYEQYF.

This clonotype was detected many times. V is TRBV12-3 or TRBV12-4 and J is TRBJ2-7; 7 bases map to TRBD1. The CDR3 sequence is 14 residues long. The junction had 9 bases not matched to a gene; V was cut back by 6 bases and J by 4 bases. The DNA for the CDR3 is TGTGCCAGCAGCTTTGGGGACAGATCTTACGAGCAGTACTTC. Protein: CASSFGDRSYEQYF.

This chain links TRBV5-1 with TRBJ2-1; D is uncertain. The CDR3 has 12 amino acids. The V and J ends lost 5 bases and 4 bases respectively, with 7 bases between them. The germline V gene encodes CDR1 SGHRS and CDR2 YFSETQ. The CDR3 DNA follows: TGCGCCAGCAGGACCGTTTACAATGAGCAGTTCTTC. Translating gives CASRTVYNEQFF.

The chain has TRBV27 and TRBJ2-7; D perhaps matches TRBD2 (6 bases). Deletions cut 11 bases from V and 2 bases from J, with 19 bases between. The CDR3 extends over 14 amino acids. Germline V lookup: CDR1 MNHEY, CDR2 SMNVEV (reference sequence). This CDR3 reads CAAGRGDSTYEQYF. The CDR3 DNA is TGTGCCGCCGGGCGCGGGGACTCAACCTACGAGCAGTACTTC.

This chain links TRBV5-1 with TRBJ1-3; no definite D call. The length of the CDR3 is 15 residues. From germline, CDR1 is SGHRS and CDR2 YFSETQ. V was shortened by 6 bases and J by 0 bases, with 13 bases between the two germline ends. The CDR3 nucleotides are TGCGCCAGCACCTCGGCTCCGAGCTCTGGAAACACCATATATTTT. It is translated as CASTSAPSSGNTIYF.

In this sample, this clonotype turned up a few times. The chain employs TRBV20-1 and TRBJ2-1; 10 bases fit TRBD2. CDR3 length: 17 residues. Looked up from germline, CDR1 is DFQATT and CDR2 is SNEGSKA (reference sequence). Trimming removed 3 bases from V and 7 bases from J; junction bases left unmatched: 15. This chain's CDR3 is CSASPLRTSGNTNEQFF. In nucleotides, the CDR3 is TGCAGTGCTAGTCCCCTTCGGACTAGCGGTAATACAAATGAGCAGTTCTTC.

The rearrangement links TRBV21-1 to TRBJ2-1; TRBD2, the table's D call, was not compared with the DNA. TRBV21-1 is labeled a pseudogene. The CDR3 runs 13 residues. DNA for the CDR3: TGTGCCAGCACCGGCCGCTATGGGAATGAGCAGTTCTTC. Its protein is CASTGRYGNEQFF.

The chain has TRBV11-2 and TRBJ1-2; D remains unclear. The length of the CDR3 is 15 residues. CDR1 SGHAT and CDR2 FQNNGV come from the germline V gene. V was cut by 8 bases and J by 0 bases, with 16 bases left in between. CDR3 amino acids: CASCAVEDTNYGYTF. CDR3 coding DNA: TGTGCCAGCTGCGCGGTCGAGGATACTAACTATGGCTACACCTTC.